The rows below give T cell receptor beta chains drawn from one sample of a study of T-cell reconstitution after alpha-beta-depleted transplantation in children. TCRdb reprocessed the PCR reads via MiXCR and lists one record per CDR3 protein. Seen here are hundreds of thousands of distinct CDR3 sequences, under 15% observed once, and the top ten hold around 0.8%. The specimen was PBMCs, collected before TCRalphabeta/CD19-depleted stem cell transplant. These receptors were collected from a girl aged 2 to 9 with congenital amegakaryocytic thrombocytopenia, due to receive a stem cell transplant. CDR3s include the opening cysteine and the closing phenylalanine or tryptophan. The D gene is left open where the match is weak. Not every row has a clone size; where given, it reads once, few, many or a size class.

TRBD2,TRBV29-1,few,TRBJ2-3,TGCAGCGTTGATGGGACTAGCGGGAGGGCCGGCACAGATACGCAGTATTTT,CSVDGTSGRAGTDTQYF
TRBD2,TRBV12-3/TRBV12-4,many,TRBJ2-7,TGTGCCAGCCGCGGGGGACTATCCTACGAGCAGTACTTC,CASRGGLSYEQYF
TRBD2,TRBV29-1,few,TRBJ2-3,TGCAGCGCCACTTCCACTAGCGGGAGGGGAGATACGCAGTATTTT,CSATSTSGRGDTQYF
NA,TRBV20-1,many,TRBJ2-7,TGCAGTGCTAGCACGGGGGTTCACGACTACGAGCAGTACTTC,CSASTGVHDYEQYF
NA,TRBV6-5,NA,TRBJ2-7,TGTGCCAGCAGTTACGGCGTGCGGGACTACGAGCAGTACTTC,CASSYGVRDYEQYF
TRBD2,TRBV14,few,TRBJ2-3,TGTGCCAGTGCTAGCGGGGCTAGCACAGATACGCAGTATTTT,CASASGASTDTQYF
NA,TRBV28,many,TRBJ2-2,TGTGCCAGCACCTTTTCCCCAGCCCTTTATTGGGGCGGGGAGCTGTTTTTT,CASTFSPALYWGGELFF
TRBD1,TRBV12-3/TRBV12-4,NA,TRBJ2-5,TGTGCCAGCAGCCCCGGGACAGGGGGCTGGGAGACCCAGTACTTC,CASSPGTGGWETQYF
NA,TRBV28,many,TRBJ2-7,TGTGCCAGCAGTTTTATCCACGAGCAGTACTTC,CASSFIHEQYF
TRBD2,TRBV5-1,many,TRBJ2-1,TGCGCCAGCAGCTTTGTGGCGGGAGACGAGCAGTTCTTC,CASSFVAGDEQFF
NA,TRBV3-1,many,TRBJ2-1,TGTGCCAGCAGCCAAGTGGGGGGACCCTTCTATGAGCAGTTCTTC,CASSQVGGPFYEQFF
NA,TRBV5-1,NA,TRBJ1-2,TGCGCCAGCAGCCCTGGGGGCAGGGAGTATGGCTACACCTTC,CASSPGGREYGYTF
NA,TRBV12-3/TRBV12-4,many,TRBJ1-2,TGTGCCAGCAGTTTGATAGCTAACTATGGCTACACCTTC,CASSLIANYGYTF
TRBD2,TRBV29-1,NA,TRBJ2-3,TGCAGCGTTGAAGAACCCAGACTAGCCCCTAGCACAGATACGCAGTATTTT,CSVEEPRLAPSTDTQYF
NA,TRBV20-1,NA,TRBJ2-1,TGCAGCTTGGGTGGTGGAGGGTCCAACGGCTACAATGAGCAGTTCTTC,CSLGGGGSNGYNEQFF
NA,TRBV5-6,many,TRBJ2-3,TGTGCCAGCAGCTTGGGACTCCGAGATACGCAGTATTTT,CASSLGLRDTQYF
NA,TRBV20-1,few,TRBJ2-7,TGCAGTGCCATCGTGGAGGTAGGCGGGGACGAGCAGTACTTC,CSAIVEVGGDEQYF
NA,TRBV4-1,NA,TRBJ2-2,TGCGCCAGCCGAAGACAGTTCTCGAACTCCGGGGAGCTGTTTTTT,CASRRQFSNSGELFF
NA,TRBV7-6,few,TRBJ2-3,TGTGCCAGCAGCCTCTACCCATACACGTCGGGTTTAACAGATACGCAGTATTTT,CASSLYPYTSGLTDTQYF
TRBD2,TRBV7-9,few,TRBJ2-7,TGTGCCAGCAGCTATGCCGGGACTAGCTCCGAGCAGTACTTC,CASSYAGTSSEQYF
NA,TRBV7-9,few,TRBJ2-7,TGTGCCAGCAGCTCCCTTGGAGAGGGGATACACGAGCAGTACTTC,CASSSLGEGIHEQYF
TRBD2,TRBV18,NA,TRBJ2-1,TGTGCCAGCTCACCGGCGGGAGTTAGGTCCTACAATGAGCAGTTCTTC,CASSPAGVRSYNEQFF
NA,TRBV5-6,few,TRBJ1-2,TGTGCCAGCAGCTATACCATAGGGCGCGGACCAAACTATGGCTACACCTTC,CASSYTIGRGPNYGYTF
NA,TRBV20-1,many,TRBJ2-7,TGCAGTGCTAGAGTCCTAAGTAGACCCTACGAGCAGTACTTC,CSARVLSRPYEQYF
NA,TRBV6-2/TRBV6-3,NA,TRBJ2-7,TGTGCCAGCAGTGCCTTGGATGGTACCTACGAGCAGTGCTTC,CASSALDGTYEQCF
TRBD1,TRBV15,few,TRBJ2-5,TGTGCCACCAGCAGGACAGGGCCCCATGAGACCCAGTACTTC,CATSRTGPHETQYF
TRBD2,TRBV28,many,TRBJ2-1,TGTGCCAGCAGTTTAATTAGCGGGGCGTACAATGAGCAGTTCTTC,CASSLISGAYNEQFF
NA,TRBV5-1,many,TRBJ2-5,TGCGCCAGCAGCTTGGATCCTGGACGAATGGAGACCCAGTACTTC,CASSLDPGRMETQYF
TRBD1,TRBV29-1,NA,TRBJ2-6,TGCAGCGTTTATTCAGTAACAGGGGGCGCTGGGGCCAACGTCCTGACTTTC,CSVYSVTGGAGANVLTF
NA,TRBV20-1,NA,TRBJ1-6,TGCAGTGCGACAGACGGAGATAATTCACCCCTCCACTTT,CSATDGDNSPLHF
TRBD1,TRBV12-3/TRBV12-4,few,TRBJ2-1,TGTGCCAGCAGCCCTACTCAGGGGGTTCGGAATGAGCAGTTCTTC,CASSPTQGVRNEQFF
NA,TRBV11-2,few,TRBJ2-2,TGTGCCAGCAGCTTAGTCGGTGGTGGGGAGCTGTTTTTT,CASSLVGGGELFF
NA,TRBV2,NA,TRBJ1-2,TGTGCCAGCAGTGGAGAGTCGATTGGCTATGGCTACACCTTC,CASSGESIGYGYTF
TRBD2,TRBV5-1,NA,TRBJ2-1,TGCGCCAGCAGCCCGACGACTAGCGGGCCGTACAATGAGCAGTTCTTC,CASSPTTSGPYNEQFF
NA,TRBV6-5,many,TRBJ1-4,TGTGCCAGCAGTTACTCGACTGAGATGACTAGTAATGAAAAACTGTTTTTT,CASSYSTEMTSNEKLFF
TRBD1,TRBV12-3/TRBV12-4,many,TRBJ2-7,TGTGCCAGCGCGGGACAGGTAATCTACGAGCAGTACTTC,CASAGQVIYEQYF
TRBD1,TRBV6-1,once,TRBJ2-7,TGTGCCAGCAGCCAGGGGGAATCCTACGAGCAGTACTTC,CASSQGESYEQYF
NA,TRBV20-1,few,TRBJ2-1,TGCAGTGCTGATACTAGCCAAGTGGTGAATGAGCAGTTCTTC,CSADTSQVVNEQFF
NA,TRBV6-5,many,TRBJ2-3,TGTGCCAGCAGTTATTACAGTGGTACGATAGATACGCAGTATTTT,CASSYYSGTIDTQYF
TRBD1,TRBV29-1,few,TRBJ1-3,TGCAGCGTCCTGGACAGGGGGAACACCATATATTTT,CSVLDRGNTIYF
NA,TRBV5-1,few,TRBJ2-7,TGCGCCAGCAGCTTCCTCCAGGGAGTTCGTTCCTACGAGCAGTACTTC,CASSFLQGVRSYEQYF
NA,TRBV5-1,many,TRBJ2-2,TGCGCCAGCAGCTCGGTTCCATCCGAGCTGTTTTTT,CASSSVPSELFF
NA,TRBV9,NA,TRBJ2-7,TGTGCCAGCAGCCTAAGCGCTACTACCCTTTACGAGCAGTACTTC,CASSLSATTLYEQYF
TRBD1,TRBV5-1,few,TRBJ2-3,TGCGCCAGCAGCTCAACAGGGGGTGTGACAGATACGCAGTATTTT,CASSSTGGVTDTQYF
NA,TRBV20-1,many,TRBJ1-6,TGCAGTGCTGAACCCGGGCCCTTT,CSAEPGPF
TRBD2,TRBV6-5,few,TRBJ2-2,TGTGCCAGCAGTTCGGTACTAGCGGGAGACACCGGGGAGCTGTTTTTT,CASSSVLAGDTGELFF
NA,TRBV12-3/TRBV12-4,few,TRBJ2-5,TGTGCCAGCAGTGTTCAGGGGATTTCGCCGGAGACCCAGTACTTC,CASSVQGISPETQYF